This T cell receptor beta chain appears in the sequencing data of a study of identifying expanded T cells in peripheral blood. During the collection period, no donor immune events like infections were recorded. The CDR3 extends over 13 amino acids. Whole-study findings and limits: Roughly 1.1 clones differed between technical replicates, versus around 16 and 19 over time. Approximately two-week clone count variance significantly increased as total template count grew.

A note on this clone: Its antigen is still unknown.

TCRdb's table, derived via immunoSEQ multiplex PCR, lists solely in-frame clones and lacks some. Here the sample spans 75,000 to 95,000 clones, 89% being singletons. This TCR was sampled from a person aged 18 to 75 in good health. The chain combines TRBV21-1 with TRBJ1-2. TRBV21-1 represents a pseudogene. What was sequenced was blood. CDR3 in DNA: TGTGCCAGCAGCGGAACCGAATTCTATGGCTACACCTTC. Translation: CASSGTEFYGYTF.